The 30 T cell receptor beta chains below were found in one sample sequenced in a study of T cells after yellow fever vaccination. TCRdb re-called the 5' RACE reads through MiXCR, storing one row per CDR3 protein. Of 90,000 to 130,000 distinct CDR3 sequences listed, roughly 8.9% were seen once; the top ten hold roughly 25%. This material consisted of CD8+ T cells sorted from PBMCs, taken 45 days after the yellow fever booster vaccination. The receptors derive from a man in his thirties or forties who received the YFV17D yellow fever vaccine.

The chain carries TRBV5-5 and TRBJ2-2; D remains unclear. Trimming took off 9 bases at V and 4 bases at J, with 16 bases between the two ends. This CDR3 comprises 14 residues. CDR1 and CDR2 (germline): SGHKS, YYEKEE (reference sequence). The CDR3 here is CAIGPGLLTGELFF. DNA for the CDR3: TGTGCCATCGGCCCTGGGCTCCTCACCGGGGAGCTGTTTTTT.

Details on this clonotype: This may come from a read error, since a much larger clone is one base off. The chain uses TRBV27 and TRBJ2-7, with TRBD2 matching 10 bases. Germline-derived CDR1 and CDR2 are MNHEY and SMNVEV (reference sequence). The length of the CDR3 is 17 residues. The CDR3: CARSLFPPGTSVYEQYF. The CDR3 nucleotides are TGTGCCAGAAGTTTATTTCCCCCCGGGACTAGCGTATACGAGCAGTACTTC.

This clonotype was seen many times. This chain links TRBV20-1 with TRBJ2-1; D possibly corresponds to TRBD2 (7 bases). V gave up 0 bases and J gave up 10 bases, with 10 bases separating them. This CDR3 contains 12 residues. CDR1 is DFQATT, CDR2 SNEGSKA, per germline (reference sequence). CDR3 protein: CSARDWGGEQFF. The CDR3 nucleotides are TGCAGTGCTAGAGATTGGGGGGGCGAGCAGTTCTTC.

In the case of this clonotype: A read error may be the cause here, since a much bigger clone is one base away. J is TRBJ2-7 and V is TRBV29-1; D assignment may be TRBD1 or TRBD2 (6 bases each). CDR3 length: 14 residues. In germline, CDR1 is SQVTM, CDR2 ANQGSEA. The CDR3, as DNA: TGCAGCGTTGGTGGGGGCTTGCCGCGGGACGATCAGTACTTC. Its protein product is CSVGGGLPRDDQYF.

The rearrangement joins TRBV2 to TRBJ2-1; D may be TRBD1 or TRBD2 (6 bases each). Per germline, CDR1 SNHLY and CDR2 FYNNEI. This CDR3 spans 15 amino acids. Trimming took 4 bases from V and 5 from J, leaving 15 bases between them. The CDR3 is CASSVGIGGNNEQFF. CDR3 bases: TGTGCCAGCAGTGTTGGGATCGGGGGCAACAATGAGCAGTTCTTC.

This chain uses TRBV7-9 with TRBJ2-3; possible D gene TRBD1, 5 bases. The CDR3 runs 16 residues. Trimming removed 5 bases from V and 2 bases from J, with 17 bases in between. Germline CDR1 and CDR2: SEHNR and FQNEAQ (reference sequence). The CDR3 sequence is CASSPRYGRDTDTQYF. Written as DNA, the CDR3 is TGTGCCAGCAGCCCCAGATATGGCAGGGACACAGATACGCAGTATTTT. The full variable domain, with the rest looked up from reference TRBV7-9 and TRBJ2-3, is DTGVSQNPRHKITKRGQNVTFRCDPISEHNRLYWYRQTLGQGPEFLTYFQNEAQLEKSRLLSDRFSAERPKGSFSTLEIQRTEQGDSAMYLCASSPRYGRDTDTQYFGPGTRLTVL.

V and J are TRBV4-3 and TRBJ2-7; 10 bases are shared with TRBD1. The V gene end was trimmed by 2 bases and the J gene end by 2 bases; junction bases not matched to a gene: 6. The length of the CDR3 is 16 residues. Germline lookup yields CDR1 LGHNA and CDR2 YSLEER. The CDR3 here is CASSQWGQGRAYEQYF. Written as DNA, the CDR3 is TGCGCCAGCAGCCAATGGGGACAGGGGCGAGCCTACGAGCAGTACTTC.

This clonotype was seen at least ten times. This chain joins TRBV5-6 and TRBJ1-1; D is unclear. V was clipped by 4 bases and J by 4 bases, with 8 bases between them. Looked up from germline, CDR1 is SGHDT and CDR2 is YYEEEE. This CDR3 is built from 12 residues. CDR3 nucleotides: TGTGCCAGCAGCCTGAGAGGCACTGAAGCTTTCTTT. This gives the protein CASSLRGTEAFF.

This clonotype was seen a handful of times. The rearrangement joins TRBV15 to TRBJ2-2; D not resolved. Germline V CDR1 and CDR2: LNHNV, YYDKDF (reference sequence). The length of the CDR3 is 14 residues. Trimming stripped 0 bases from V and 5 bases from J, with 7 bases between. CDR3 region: CATSRDRRTGELFF. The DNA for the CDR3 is TGTGCCACCAGCAGAGACCGAAGGACCGGGGAGCTGTTTTTT. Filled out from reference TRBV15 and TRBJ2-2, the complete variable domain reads DAMVIQNPRYQVTQFGKPVTLSCSQTLNHNVMYWYQQKSSQAPKLLFHYYDKDFNNEADTPDNFQSRRPNTSFCFLDIRSPGLGDTAMYLCATSRDRRTGELFFGEGSRLTVL.

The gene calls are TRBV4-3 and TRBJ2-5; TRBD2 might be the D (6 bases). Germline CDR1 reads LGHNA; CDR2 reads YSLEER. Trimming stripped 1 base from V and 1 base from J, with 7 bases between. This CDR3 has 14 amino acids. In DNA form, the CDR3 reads TGCGCCAGCAGCCAAGTGGGAGGCCAAGAGACCCAGTACTTC. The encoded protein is CASSQVGGQETQYF.

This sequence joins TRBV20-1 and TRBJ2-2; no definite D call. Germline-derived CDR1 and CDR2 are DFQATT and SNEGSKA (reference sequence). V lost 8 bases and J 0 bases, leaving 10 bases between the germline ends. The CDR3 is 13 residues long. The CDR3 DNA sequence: TGCAGTCTCAGACAAGCGAACACCGGGGAGCTGTTTTTT. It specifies CSLRQANTGELFF.

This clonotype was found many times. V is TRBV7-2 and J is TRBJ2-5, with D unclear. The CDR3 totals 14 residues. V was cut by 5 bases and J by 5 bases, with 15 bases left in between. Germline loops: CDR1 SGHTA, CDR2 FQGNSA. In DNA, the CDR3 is TGTGCCAGCAGCCTGCCAGACCTTTTGGAGACCCAGTACTTC. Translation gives CASSLPDLLETQYF.

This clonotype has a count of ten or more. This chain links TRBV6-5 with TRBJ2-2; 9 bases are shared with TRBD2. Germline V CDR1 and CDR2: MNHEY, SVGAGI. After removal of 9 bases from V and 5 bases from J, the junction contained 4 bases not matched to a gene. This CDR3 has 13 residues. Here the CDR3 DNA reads TGTGCCAGTAGCGGGAGTGGGACCGGGGAGCTGTTTTTT. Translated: CASSGSGTGELFF.

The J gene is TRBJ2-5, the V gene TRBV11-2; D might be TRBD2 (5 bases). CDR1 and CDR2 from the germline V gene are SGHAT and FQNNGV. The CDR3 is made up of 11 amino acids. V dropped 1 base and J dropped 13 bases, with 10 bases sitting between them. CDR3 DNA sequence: TGTGCCAGCAGCTTAGGGACTTCCATGTACTTC. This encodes CASSLGTSMYF.

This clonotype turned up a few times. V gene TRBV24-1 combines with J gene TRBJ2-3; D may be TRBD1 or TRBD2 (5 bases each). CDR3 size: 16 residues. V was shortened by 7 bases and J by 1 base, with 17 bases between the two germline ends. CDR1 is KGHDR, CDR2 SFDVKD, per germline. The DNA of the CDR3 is TGTGCCACCAGAGGGGCGGACATGGGGGGCACAGATACGCAGTATTTT. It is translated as CATRGADMGGTDTQYF.

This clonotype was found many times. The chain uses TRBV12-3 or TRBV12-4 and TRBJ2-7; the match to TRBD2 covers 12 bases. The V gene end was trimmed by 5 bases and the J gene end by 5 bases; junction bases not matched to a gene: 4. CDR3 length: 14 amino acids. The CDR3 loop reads CASSALAGGDEQYF. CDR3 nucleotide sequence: TGTGCCAGCAGTGCACTAGCGGGGGGCGACGAGCAGTACTTC.

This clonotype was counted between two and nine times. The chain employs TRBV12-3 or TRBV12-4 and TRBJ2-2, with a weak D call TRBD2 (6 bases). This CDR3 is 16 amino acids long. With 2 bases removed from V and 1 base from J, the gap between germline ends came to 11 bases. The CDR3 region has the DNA TGTGCCAGCAGTTTATCTGGCGGGGTGAACACCGGGGAGCTGTTTTTT. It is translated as CASSLSGGVNTGELFF.

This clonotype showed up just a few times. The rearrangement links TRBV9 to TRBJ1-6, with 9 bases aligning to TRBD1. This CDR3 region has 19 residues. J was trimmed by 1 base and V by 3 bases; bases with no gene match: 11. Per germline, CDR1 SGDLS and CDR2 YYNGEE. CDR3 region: CASSDSRRTGASYNSPLHF. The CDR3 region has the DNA TGTGCCAGCAGCGACTCCCGAAGGACAGGGGCTTCCTATAATTCACCCCTCCACTTT.

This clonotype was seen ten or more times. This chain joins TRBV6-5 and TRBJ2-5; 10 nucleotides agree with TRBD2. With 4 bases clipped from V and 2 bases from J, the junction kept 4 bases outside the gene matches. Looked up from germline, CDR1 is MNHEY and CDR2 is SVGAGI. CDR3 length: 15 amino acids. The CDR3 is CASSFGLAAQETQYF. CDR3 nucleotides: TGTGCCAGCAGTTTTGGACTAGCGGCTCAAGAGACCCAGTACTTC.

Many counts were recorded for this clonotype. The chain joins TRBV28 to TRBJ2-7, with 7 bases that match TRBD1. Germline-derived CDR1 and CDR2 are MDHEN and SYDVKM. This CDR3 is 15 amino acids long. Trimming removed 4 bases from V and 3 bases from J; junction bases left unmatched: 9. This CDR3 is CASSSPDRPHYEQYF. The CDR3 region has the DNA TGTGCCAGCAGTTCCCCGGACAGGCCCCACTACGAGCAGTACTTC. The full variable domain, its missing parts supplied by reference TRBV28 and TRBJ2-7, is DVKVTQSSRYLVKRTGEKVFLECVQDMDHENMFWYRQDPGLGLRLIYFSYDVKMKEKGDIPEGYSVSREKKERFSLILESASTNQTSMYLCASSSPDRPHYEQYFGPGTRLTVT.

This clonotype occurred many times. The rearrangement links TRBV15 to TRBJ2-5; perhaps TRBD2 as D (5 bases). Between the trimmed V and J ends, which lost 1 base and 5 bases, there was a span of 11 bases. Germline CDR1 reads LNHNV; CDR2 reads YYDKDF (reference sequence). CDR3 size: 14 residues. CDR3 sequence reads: CATSRGRGLETQYF. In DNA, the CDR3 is TGTGCCACCAGCAGAGGCCGGGGATTGGAGACCCAGTACTTC.

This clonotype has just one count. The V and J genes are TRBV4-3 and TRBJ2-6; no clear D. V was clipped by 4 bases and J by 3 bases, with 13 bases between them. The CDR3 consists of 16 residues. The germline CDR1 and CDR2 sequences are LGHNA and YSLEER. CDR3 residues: CASSRELDSGANVLTF. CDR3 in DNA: TGCGCCAGCAGCCGAGAGTTGGATAGTGGGGCCAACGTCCTGACTTTC.

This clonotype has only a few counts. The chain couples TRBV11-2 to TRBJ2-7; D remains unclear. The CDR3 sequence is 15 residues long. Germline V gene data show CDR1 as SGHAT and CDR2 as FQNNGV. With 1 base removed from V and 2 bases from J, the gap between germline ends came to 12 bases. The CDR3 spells CASSLAGLVAYEQYF. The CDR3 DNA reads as TGTGCCAGCAGCTTAGCCGGGTTAGTGGCCTACGAGCAGTACTTC.

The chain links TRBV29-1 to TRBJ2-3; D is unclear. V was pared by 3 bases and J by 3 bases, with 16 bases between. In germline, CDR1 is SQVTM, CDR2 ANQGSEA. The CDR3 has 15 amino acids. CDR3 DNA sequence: TGCAGCGTTGATGGTCCCACGTGGGATACAGATACGCAGTATTTT. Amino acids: CSVDGPTWDTDTQYF.

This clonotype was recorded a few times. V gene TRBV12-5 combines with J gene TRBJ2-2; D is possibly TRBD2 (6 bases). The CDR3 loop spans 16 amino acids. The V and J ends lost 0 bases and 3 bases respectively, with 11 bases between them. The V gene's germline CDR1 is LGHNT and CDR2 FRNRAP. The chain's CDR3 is CASGLVPEGYTGELFF. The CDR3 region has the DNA TGTGCTAGTGGTTTGGTACCGGAGGGATACACCGGGGAGCTGTTTTTT.

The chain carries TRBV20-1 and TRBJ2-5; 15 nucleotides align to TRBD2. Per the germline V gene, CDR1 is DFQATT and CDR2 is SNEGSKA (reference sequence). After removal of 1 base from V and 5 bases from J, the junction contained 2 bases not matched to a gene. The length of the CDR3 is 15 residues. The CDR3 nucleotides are TGCAGTGCTAGAGGGACTAGCGGGAGGGTGGAGACCCAGTACTTC. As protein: CSARGTSGRVETQYF.

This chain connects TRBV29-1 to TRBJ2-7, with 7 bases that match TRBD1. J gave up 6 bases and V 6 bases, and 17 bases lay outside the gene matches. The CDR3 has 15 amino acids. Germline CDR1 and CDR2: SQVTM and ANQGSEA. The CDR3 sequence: CSVSPWTGAAGEQYF. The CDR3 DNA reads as TGCAGCGTGAGTCCCTGGACAGGCGCTGCGGGCGAGCAGTACTTC.

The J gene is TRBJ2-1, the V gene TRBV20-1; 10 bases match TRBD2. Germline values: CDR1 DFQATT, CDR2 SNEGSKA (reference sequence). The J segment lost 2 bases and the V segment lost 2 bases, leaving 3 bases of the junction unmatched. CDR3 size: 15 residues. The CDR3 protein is CSARMSGRAYNEQFF. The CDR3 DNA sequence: TGCAGTGCTAGAATGAGCGGGAGGGCCTACAATGAGCAGTTCTTC.

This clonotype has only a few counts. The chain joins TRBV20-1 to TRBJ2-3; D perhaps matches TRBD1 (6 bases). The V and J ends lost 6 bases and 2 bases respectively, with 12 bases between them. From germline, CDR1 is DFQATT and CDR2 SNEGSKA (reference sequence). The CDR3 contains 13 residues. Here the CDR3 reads CSATGFFTDTQYF. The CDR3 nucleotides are TGCAGTGCCACAGGGTTCTTCACAGATACGCAGTATTTT.

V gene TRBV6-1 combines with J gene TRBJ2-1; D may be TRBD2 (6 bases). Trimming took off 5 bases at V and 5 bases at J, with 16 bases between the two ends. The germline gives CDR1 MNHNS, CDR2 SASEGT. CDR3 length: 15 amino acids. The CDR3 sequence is CASSPDSGNHNEQFF. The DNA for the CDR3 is TGTGCCAGCAGTCCCGATAGCGGCAACCACAATGAGCAGTTCTTC.